This T cell receptor beta chain was found in a study of cytomegalovirus exposure and HLA in healthy donors. On the study more broadly: Among roughly 180 million T cells, an earlier analysis found 117 million unique TCR beta sequences. Points from the study as a whole: A later analysis linked a missense DCLRE1C variant to TCR beta V- and J-gene trimming.

The PCR employed 60 Vbeta primers together with 13 Jbeta primers. TCRdb keeps only in-frame clones here, not all; method: immunoSEQ multiplex PCR. In the table there are 150,000 or so clones, roughly 64% of which are singletons. From germline, CDR1 is SGHVS and CDR2 FQNEAQ. Unmatched junction bases numbered 7, after V lost 3 bases and J lost 1 base. CDR3 size: 16 residues. In regard to this clone: What it recognizes is unknown.

The origin of this receptor is a woman in her 30s in good health and CMV-seropositive. The sequencing input was PBMCs. The chain carries TRBV7-8 and TRBJ2-3; 7 bases are shared with TRBD2. The CDR3 is CASSLGSAGGTDTQYF. In DNA form, the CDR3 reads TGTGCCAGCAGCTTGGGATCGGCGGGAGGCACAGATACGCAGTATTTT.